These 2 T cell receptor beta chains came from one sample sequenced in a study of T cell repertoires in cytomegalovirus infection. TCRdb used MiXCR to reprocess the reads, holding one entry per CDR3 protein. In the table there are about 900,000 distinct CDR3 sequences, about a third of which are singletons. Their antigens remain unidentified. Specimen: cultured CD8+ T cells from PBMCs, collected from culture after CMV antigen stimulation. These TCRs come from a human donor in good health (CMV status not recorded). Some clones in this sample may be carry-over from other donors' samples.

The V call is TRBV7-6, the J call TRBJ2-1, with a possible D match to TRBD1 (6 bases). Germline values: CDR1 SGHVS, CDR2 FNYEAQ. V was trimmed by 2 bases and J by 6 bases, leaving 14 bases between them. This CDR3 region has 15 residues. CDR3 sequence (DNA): TGTGCCAGCAGCTTAACCAGGGGTGGGTCCAATGAGCAGTTCTTC. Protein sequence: CASSLTRGGSNEQFF.

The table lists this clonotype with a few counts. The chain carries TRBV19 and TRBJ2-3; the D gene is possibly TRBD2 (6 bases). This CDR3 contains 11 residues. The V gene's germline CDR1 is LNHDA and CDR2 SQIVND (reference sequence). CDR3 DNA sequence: TGTGTCTCGGAGGGGACAGATACGCAGTATTTT. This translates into CVSEGTDTQYF.